These T cell receptor beta chains were read from a single sample in a study of identifying expanded T cells in peripheral blood. TCRdb's copy holds only in-frame clones and misses some; the assay was immunoSEQ multiplex PCR. The sample has some 99,000 clones, roughly nine tenths seen once. The sample consisted of blood. Receptors were obtained from a person aged 18 to 75 in good health. Both conserved end residues are trimmed from each CDR3.

j_call	v_call	cdr3_aa
TRBJ1-2	TRBV5-4	ASSTGVGYGYT
TRBJ1-1	TRBV6-1	ASISPKGDSEAF
TRBJ1-1	TRBV30	AWSSRGGGSEAF
TRBJ2-2	TRBV4-1	ASSQGVTSGNTGELF
TRBJ2-2	TRBV2	ASSGGSGRDTGELF
TRBJ2-3	TRBV7-7	ASSQTSRADTQY
TRBJ2-1	TRBV11-2	ASSLEGGTGWEQF
TRBJ1-1	TRBV2	ASSVVEYTEAF
TRBJ1-3	TRBV19	ASSQAGFGNTIY
TRBJ1-1	TRBV5-1	ASRDGGSMNTEAF
TRBJ2-3	TRBV7-2	ASSLGGRDTQY
TRBJ2-3	TRBV11-2	ASSLRGLDLSTDTQY
TRBJ2-7	TRBV18	ASSATGNPYEQY
TRBJ1-1	TRBV5-3	ARSLGQRGNTEAF
TRBJ1-2	TRBV29-1	SVGSLGNYGYT
TRBJ1-2	TRBV4-2	ASSQSGVRLNYGYT
TRBJ2-7	TRBV5-1	ASSTGQGGGEQY
TRBJ2-2	TRBV4-3	ASSQPPGTRDGTGELF
TRBJ2-3	TRBV6-6	ASNSWGTDTQY
TRBJ1-1	TRBV28	ASTETGRTEAF
TRBJ1-5	TRBV2	ASSDEDRGSNQPQH
TRBJ1-5	TRBV23-1	ASSQSHRVYQPQH
TRBJ1-2	TRBV25-1	ASSPAGTANYGYT
TRBJ1-1	TRBV7-9	ASSFHAGTKNTEAF
TRBJ1-5	TRBV2	ASRPQGANQPQH
TRBJ2-5	TRBV5-1	ASSLGREETQY
TRBJ1-5	TRBV27	ASSFRNQPQH
TRBJ2-1	TRBV9	ASSAVLAGEQF
TRBJ1-4	TRBV5-6	ASSSYGGTNEKLF
TRBJ1-3	TRBV11-2	ASSLSHSGNTIY
TRBJ2-7	TRBV18	ASSRPGHRKEQY
TRBJ2-3	TRBV7-3	ASSSTGISTDTQY
TRBJ1-4	TRBV6-5	ASSYSFEGREKLF
TRBJ2-7	TRBV27	ASRVQGAYEQY
TRBJ1-4	TRBV2	ASGPDRGRELF
TRBJ2-1	TRBV27	ASSLGTGAYNEQF
TRBJ2-7	TRBV11-2	ASRRDRDRLYEQY
TRBJ1-4	TRBV7-3	ASSPPVSATNEKLF
TRBJ1-1	TRBV7-2	ASSPWTGEAEAF
TRBJ1-4	TRBV29-1	SATLRTGLGEKLF
TRBJ2-6	TRBV5-1	ASSLVGSPSGANVLT
TRBJ1-4	TRBV9	ASSVLGGENEKLF
TRBJ2-1	TRBV10-3	AISSLADSYNEQF
TRBJ2-2	TRBV7-9	ASSLGQMNTGELF
TRBJ2-5	TRBV30	AWGAGGKETQY
TRBJ2-7	TRBV5-1	ASSLDTESYEQY
TRBJ2-3	TRBV4-2	ASSQEVKKPRLSTDTQY
TRBJ2-7	TRBV5-1	ASSYMTGESEQY
TRBJ1-3	TRBV30	AWIGSGNTIY
TRBJ1-4	TRBV7-9	ASSLEDPRKLF
TRBJ2-7	TRBV18	ASSPGESSYEQY
TRBJ1-1	TRBV7-2	ASSQSGLDTEAF
TRBJ2-3	TRBV19	ASSGQEFTDTQY
TRBJ2-2	TRBV4-1	ASSQGGREGTGELF
TRBJ2-3	TRBV10-3	AISDEVSGDTQY
TRBJ1-1	TRBV18	ASSPPSRPEAF